This TCR beta chain was obtained from a study of shared clonotypes between healthy human individuals. Study-wide results and limits: It was observed that 4% to 6% of naive CD4 clonotypes were shared across a handful of donors. Relative to their counterparts shared across all four donors, non-shared clonotypes exhibited diminished generation probabilities.

In regard to this clone: The target antigen is unknown.

The CDR3 runs to 16 residues. Deletions cut 3 bases from V and 0 bases from J, with 12 bases between. CDR1 SGHRS and CDR2 YFSETQ come from the germline V gene. TCRdb's table, derived via immunoSEQ multiplex PCR, lists solely in-frame clones and lacks some. Of millions of clones in the sample, around nine tenths were seen once. The V and J genes are TRBV5-1 and TRBJ1-4; D possibly corresponds to TRBD1 (6 bases). The receptor's source is a man aged 18-30 years in good health. Sample: naive CD4+ T cells sorted from blood. Noted subset: CD45RA+ positively selected. CDR3 residues: CASSYRESATNEKLFF. The CDR3 DNA sequence: TGCGCCAGCAGCTACAGGGAATCTGCAACTAATGAAAAACTGTTTTTT.